The clone carrying this T cell receptor (beta chain) occurred many times. The entry originates in a study of T-cell reconstitution after alpha-beta-depleted transplantation in children. The V gene's germline CDR1 is SGHAT and CDR2 FQNNGV. Deletions cut 7 bases from V and 0 bases from J, with 8 bases between. CDR3 length: 13 residues. Unique molecular identifiers were used to barcode this TCRbeta library. From the PCR reads, TCRdb called clonotypes with MiXCR, one entry per CDR3 protein. The sample shows around 250,000 distinct CDR3 sequences, around 7.8% of them seen only once. This rearrangement joins TRBV11-2 to TRBJ2-3; no firm D call. The sequence came from a male patient between 5 and 17 years old who had a stem cell transplant for acute lymphoblastic leukemia, so the T cells may come from the graft donor. This sample comprised PBMCs, mostly from graft donor cells, obtained 180 days after TCRalphabeta/CD19-depleted stem cell transplant. CDR3 sequence (DNA): TGTGCCAGCACCCCCGCTAGCACAGATACGCAGTATTTT. Its translation is CASTPASTDTQYF.